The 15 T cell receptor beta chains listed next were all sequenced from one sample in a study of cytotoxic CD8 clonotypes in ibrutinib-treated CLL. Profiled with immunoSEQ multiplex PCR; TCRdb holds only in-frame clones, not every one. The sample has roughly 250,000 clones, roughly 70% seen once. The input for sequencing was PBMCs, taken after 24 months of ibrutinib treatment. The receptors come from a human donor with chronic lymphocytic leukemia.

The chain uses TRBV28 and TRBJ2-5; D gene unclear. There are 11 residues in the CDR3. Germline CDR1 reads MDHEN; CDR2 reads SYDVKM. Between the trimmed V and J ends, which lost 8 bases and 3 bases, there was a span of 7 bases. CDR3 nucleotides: TGTGCCAGCGGACCAAAAGAGACCCAGTACTTC. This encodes CASGPKETQYF.

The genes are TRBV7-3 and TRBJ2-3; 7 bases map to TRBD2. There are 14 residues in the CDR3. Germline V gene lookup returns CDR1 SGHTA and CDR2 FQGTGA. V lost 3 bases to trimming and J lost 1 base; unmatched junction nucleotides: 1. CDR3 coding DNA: TGTGCCAGCAGCTTTCGGGGGGGCACAGATACGCAGTATTTT. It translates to CASSFRGGTDTQYF.

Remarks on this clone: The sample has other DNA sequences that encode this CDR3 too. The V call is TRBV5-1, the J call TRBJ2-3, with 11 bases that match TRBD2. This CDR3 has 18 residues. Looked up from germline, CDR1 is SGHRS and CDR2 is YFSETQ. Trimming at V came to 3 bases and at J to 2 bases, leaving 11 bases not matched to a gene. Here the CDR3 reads CASSSSGLADQYTDTQYF. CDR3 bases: TGCGCCAGCAGCTCGTCGGGACTAGCGGACCAATACACAGATACGCAGTATTTT.

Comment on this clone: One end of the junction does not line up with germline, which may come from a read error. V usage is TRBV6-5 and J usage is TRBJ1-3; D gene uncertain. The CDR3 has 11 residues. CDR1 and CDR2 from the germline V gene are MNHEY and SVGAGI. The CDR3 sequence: CASRRGESLWF. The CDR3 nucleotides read TGTGCCAGCAGGCGTGGAGAGAGTTTATGGTTT.

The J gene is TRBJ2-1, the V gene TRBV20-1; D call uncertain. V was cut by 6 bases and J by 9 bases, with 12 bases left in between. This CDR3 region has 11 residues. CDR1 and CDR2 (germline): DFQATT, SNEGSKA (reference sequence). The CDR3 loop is CSAPRGGEQFF. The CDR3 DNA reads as TGCAGTGCCCCGAGAGGTGGTGAGCAGTTCTTC.

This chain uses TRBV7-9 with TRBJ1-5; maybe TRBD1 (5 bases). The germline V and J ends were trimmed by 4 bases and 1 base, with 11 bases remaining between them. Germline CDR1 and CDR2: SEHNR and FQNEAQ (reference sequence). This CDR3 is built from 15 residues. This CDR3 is CASSWSWDSNQPQHF. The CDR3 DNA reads TGTGCCAGCAGCTGGTCTTGGGACAGCAATCAGCCCCAGCATTTT.

The CDR3 sequence is CASSLGQDPYEQYF. DNA of the CDR3: TGTGCCAGCAGCCTGGGACAGGATCCCTACGAGCAGTACTTC. The rearrangement links TRBV7-9 to TRBJ2-7, with 8 bases that match TRBD1. V was clipped by 5 bases and J by 2 bases; unmatched bases: 5. The CDR3 consists of 14 residues. CDR1 is SEHNR, CDR2 FQNEAQ, per germline (reference sequence).

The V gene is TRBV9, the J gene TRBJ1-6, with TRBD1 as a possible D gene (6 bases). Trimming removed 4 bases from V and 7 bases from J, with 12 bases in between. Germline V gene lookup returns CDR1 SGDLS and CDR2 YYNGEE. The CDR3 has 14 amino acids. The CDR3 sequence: CASSTRDNNSPLHF. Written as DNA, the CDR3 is TGTGCCAGCAGCACGCGGGACAACAATTCACCCCTCCACTTT. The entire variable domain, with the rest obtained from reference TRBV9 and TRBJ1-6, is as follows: DSGVTQTPKHLITATGQRVTLRCSPRSGDLSVYWYQQSLDQGLQFLIQYYNGEERAKGNILERFSAQQFPDLHSELNLSSLELGDSALYFCASSTRDNNSPLHFGNGTRLTVT.

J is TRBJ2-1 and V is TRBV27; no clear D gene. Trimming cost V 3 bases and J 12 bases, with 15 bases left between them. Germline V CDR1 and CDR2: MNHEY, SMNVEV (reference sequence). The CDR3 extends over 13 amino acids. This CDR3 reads CASSFHSVEAQFF. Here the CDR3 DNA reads TGTGCCAGCAGTTTTCACAGCGTCGAGGCGCAGTTCTTC.

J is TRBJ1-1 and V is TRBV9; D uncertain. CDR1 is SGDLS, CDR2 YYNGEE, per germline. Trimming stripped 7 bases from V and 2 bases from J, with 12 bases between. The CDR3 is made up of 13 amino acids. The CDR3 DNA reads TGTGCCAGCGGCCGTAAACTAAACACTGAAGCTTTCTTT. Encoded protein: CASGRKLNTEAFF.

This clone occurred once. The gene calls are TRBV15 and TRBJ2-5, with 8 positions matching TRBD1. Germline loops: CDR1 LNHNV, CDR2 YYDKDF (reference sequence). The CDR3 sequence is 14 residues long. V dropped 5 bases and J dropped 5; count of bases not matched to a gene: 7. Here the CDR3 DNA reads TGTGCCACCAGCCCCGGGACAGGATCGGAGACCCAGTACTTC. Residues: CATSPGTGSETQYF.

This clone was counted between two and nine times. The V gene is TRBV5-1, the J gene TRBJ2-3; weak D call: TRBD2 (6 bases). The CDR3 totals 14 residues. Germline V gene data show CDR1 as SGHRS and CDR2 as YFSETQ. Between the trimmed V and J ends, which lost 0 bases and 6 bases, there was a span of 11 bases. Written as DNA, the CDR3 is TGCGCCAGCAGCTTGGTGGAGGGGCCCGATACGCAGTATTTT. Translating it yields CASSLVEGPDTQYF.

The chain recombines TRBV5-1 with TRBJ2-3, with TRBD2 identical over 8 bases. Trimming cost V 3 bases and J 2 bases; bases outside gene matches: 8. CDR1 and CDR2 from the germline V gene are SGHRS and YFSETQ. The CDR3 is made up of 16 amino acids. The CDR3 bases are TGCGCCAGCAGCTCTGAAGCGGGAGTCCACACAGATACGCAGTATTTT. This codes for CASSSEAGVHTDTQYF. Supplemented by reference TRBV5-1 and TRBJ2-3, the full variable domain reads KAGVTQTPRYLIKTRGQQVTLSCSPISGHRSVSWYQQTPGQGLQFLFEYFSETQRNKGNFPGRFSGRQFSNSRSEMNVSTLELGDSALYLCASSSEAGVHTDTQYFGPGTRLTVL.

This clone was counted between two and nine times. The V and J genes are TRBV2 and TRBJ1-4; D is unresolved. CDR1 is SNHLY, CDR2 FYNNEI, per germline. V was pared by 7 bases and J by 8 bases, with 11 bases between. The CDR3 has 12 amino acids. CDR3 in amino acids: CASTGEAEKLFF. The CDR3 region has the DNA TGTGCCAGCACCGGGGAGGCCGAAAAACTGTTTTTT.

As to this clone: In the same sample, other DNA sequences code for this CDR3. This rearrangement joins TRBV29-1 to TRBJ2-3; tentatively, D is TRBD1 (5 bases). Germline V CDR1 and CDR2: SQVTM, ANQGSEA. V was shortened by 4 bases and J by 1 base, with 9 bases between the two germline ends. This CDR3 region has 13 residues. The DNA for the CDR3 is TGCAGCGTTGGGACATCGGGCACAGATACGCAGTATTTT. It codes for CSVGTSGTDTQYF.